A single T cell receptor (beta chain) is shown here with its context. The target antigen is unknown. The germline V gene encodes CDR1 MNHEY and CDR2 SVGEGT. V lost 2 bases to trimming and J lost 5 bases, with 9 bases between them. The CDR3 length is 13 residues. Repertoires were generated with immunoSEQ multiplex PCR, while TCRdb's copy carries only in-frame clones and drops some. The table records roughly 100,000 clones, 85% to 90% of them present only once. The sample is drawn from a study of T cell responses to AZD1222 COVID-19 vaccine. Findings and limits, study-wide: Clonal diversity was possibly underestimated; the donors were predominantly white British and more often female. Baseline seropositives among AZD1222 recipients totaled only 5 or 6. Spike-spanning, vaccine-associated CD4 TCRs were dominant at 160-218 and 743-854.

Timing groups of about 4 and about 12 weeks for second doses were pooled. The sequence derives from an adult who received the AZD1222 COVID-19 vaccine. This specimen was peripheral blood, taken 28 days after the second AZD1222 dose. This chain links TRBV6-2 or TRBV6-3 with TRBJ1-1; D gene uncertain. DNA of the CDR3: TGTGCCAGCAGTTACCCCCAGTCGACTGAAGCTTTCTTT. The encoded protein is CASSYPQSTEAFF.